The present TCR beta chain was sequenced within a study of blood T cell repertoires in COVID-19. Overall study context: Some COVID-19 samples were acute and others convalescent; all came from the United States, Italy and Spain. Sample material is recorded as cDNA or gDNA derived from T cells, B-cell-depleted T cells, or PBMCs.

Original processing methods: Estimates of nucleated cell counts were drawn from the amplification of reference gene primers. Using immunoSEQ multiplex PCR, the repertoire was profiled, and TCRdb retains in-frame clones only, with some absent. That table supplies the V and J calls and clone size; D and trimming were determined from the DNA. Among around 300,000 clones listed, about 86% were seen once. The receptor comes from a woman aged 25 to 45 who had recovered from COVID-19. Material: peripheral blood.

CDR3 DNA sequence: TGTGCCACCAGTGATTTGTCCCCTAAGGAGCAGTTCTTC. The encoded protein is CATSDLSPKEQFF. The V gene is TRBV24-1, the J gene TRBJ2-1; D is uncertain. The ends were cut back, 0 bases at V and 10 bases at J, with 9 bases in the middle. The CDR3 has 13 amino acids. Germline V gene lookup returns CDR1 KGHDR and CDR2 SFDVKD.